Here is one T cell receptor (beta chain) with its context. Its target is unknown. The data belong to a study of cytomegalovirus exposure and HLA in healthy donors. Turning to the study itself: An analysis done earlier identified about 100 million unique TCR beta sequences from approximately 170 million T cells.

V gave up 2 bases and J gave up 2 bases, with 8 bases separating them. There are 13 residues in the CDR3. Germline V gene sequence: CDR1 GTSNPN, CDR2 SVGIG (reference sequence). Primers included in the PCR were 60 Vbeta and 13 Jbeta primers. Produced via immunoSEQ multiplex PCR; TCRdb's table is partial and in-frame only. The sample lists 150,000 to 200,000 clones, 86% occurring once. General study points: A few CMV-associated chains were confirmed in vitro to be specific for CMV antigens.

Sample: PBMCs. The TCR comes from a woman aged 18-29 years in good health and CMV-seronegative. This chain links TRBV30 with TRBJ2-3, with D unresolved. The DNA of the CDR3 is TGTGCCTGGAGTTATGGGCCCACAGATACGCAGTATTTT. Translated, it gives CAWSYGPTDTQYF. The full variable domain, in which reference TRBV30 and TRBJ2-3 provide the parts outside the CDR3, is SQTIHQWPATLVQPVGSPLSLECTVEGTSNPNLYWYRQAAGRGLQLLFYSVGIGQISSEVPQNLSASRPQDRQFILSSKKLLLSDSGFYLCAWSYGPTDTQYFGPGTRLTVL.